The following is a TCR beta chain sequence with its context. Clones were read by immunoSEQ multiplex PCR, and TCRdb kept only the in-frame ones, dropping some. Found here are some 250,000 clones, around 84% of them singletons; the top ten hold over 5%. This sample stems from a study of blood T cell repertoires in COVID-19. The sequence derives from a woman aged 60-75 years with COVID-19, enrolled during active disease. The sequenced sample consisted of peripheral blood.

DNA of the CDR3: TGTGCCAGTAGTGTCCAACTAGATACTGTAAAAGAGACCCAGTACTTC. It specifies CASSVQLDTVKETQYF. The chain links TRBV19 to TRBJ2-5; maybe TRBD2 (5 bases). The CDR3 is 16 amino acids. V was pared by 5 bases and J by 3 bases, with 19 bases between. The germline gives CDR1 LNHDA, CDR2 SQIVND (reference sequence). Looking up the rest from reference TRBV19 and TRBJ2-5 gives the full variable domain: DGGITQSPKYLFRKEGQNVTLSCEQNLNHDAMYWYRQDPGQGLRLIYYSQIVNDFQKGDIAEGYSVSREKKESFPLTVTSAQKNPTAFYLCASSVQLDTVKETQYFGPGTRLLVL.